These T cell receptor beta chains were read from a single sample in a study of T cell changes during pregnancy in multiple sclerosis. Libraries were prepared by immunoSEQ multiplex PCR; TCRdb keeps only in-frame clonotypes and omits some of them. The table records some 69,000 clones, 90% of them present only once. This sample comprised peripheral blood, obtained in the second trimester of pregnancy. The receptors derive from a female donor in good health, enrolled as a control in a pregnancy study. CDR3s include the opening cysteine and the closing phenylalanine or tryptophan.

15	TRBV25-1	TRBJ2-5	CASSERGPTGETQYF
13	TRBV6-5	TRBJ1-2	CASSLREGNGYTF
14	TRBV25-1	TRBJ2-7	CATSGQSSSYEQYF
16	TRBV18	TRBJ1-5	CASSPTAGRTSQPQHF
15	TRBV27	TRBJ2-2	CASSLSYSTPGELFF
12	TRBV7-8	TRBJ2-1	CASGGTNNEQFF
14	TRBV2	TRBJ1-4	CASSSRDRGEKLFF
12	TRBV21-1	TRBJ2-7	CAIRTGDYEQYF
15	TRBV13	TRBJ1-1	CASRRARGGDTEAFF
17	TRBV5-1	TRBJ2-5	CASSHGLAGGREETQYF
15	TRBV7-9	TRBJ2-7	CASSHTGQAAYEQYF
14	TRBV6-1	TRBJ1-4	CASRPGLINEKLFF
13	TRBV7-8	TRBJ2-1	CASSVDSANEQFF
15	TRBV30	TRBJ2-7	CAWRAIHLGLQEQYF
14	TRBV10-3	TRBJ1-3	CAISESKSRNTIYF
16	TRBV7-9	TRBJ1-4	CASSPQEGTANEKLFF
14	TRBV6-1	TRBJ1-4	CASSEQGTNEKLFF
13	TRBV28	TRBJ1-1	CASMEGRSTEAFF
16	TRBV16	TRBJ1-5	CASSPRGAGGNQPQHF
15	TRBV7-8	TRBJ2-7	CASSLGRTVIYEQYF
15	TRBV7-9	TRBJ1-5	CASSLGGRSNQPQHF
15	TRBV19	TRBJ2-7	CASSIGQGLDYEQYF
13	TRBV19	TRBJ1-1	CASSMSGGLRGFF
17	TRBV19	TRBJ1-4	CASSIGGAGATNEKLFF
15	TRBV19	TRBJ2-3	CASSRRGEPTDTQYF
13	TRBV19	TRBJ1-5	CASSNNRDEPQHF
14	TRBV5-1	TRBJ1-4	CASSSLATNEKLFF
14	TRBV6-5	TRBJ2-3	CASSRQGQSDTQYF
15	TRBV11-2	TRBJ1-1	CASSLAGRGYTEAFF
15	TRBV7-8	TRBJ1-1	CASSLALGRNTEAFF
13	TRBV28	TRBJ1-2	CASRSVDSAGYTF
12	TRBV28	TRBJ1-2	CASSYPTGGYTF
14	TRBV30	TRBJ1-5	CAWSRAGGRWAQHF
13	TRBV9	TRBJ2-7	CASSVGLAYEQYF
16	TRBV5-1	TRBJ2-2	CASSLSAGSATGELFF
16	TRBV14	TRBJ1-1	CASSQLGLPTGTEAFF
15	TRBV7-2	TRBJ2-3	CASSFRRGGTDTQYF
16	TRBV6-5	TRBJ1-6	CASSFYSGTGVSPLHF
15	TRBV6-1	TRBJ2-3	CASSDAGRAPDTQYF
13	TRBV10-3	TRBJ2-5	CAISDVGGETQYF
14	TRBV19	TRBJ1-1	CASSSKGDRGVAFF
17	TRBV4-2	TRBJ2-7	CASSQEGLTGDSYEQYF
12	TRBV10-3	TRBJ2-1	CAIRGEGDEQFF
14	TRBV27	TRBJ1-1	CASRSLGGSTEAFF
14	TRBV5-1	TRBJ2-7	CASSLVPDSYEQYF
17	TRBV15	TRBJ2-3	CATSSTEGLSSTDTQYF
13	TRBV11-2	TRBJ2-1	CATEQGTYNEQFF
14	TRBV6-1	TRBJ2-2	CASSERTNTGELFF
15	TRBV6-1	TRBJ2-5	CASSVTQGGAETQYF
14	TRBV2	TRBJ1-1	CASIKTFMNTEAFF
19	TRBV7-8	TRBJ2-7	CASSPRQREGRTLFDEQYF
19	TRBV7-2	TRBJ2-6	CASSPLGSGVDSGANVLTF
17	TRBV9	TRBJ2-3	CASSVGGLAGVPDTQYF
12	TRBV27	TRBJ1-5	CATQGPGQPQHF